One sample yielded the 21 T cell receptor beta chains listed below, sequenced in a study of blood T cell repertoires in COVID-19. Sequencing was performed with immunoSEQ multiplex PCR; in TCRdb, only in-frame clones are kept and a portion is missing. The repertoire includes about 210,000 clones, approximately 83% of them detected once, and roughly 2.7% sits in the top ten. The sequenced material came from peripheral blood. The source of these receptors is a woman aged 40 to 50 with active or convalescent COVID-19.

The V and J genes are TRBV6-5 and TRBJ1-5; no definite D call. The CDR3 sequence is 15 residues long. Germline-derived CDR1 and CDR2 are MNHEY and SVGAGI. V was trimmed by 0 bases and J by 0 bases, leaving 6 bases between them. The CDR3 here is CASSYSGSSNQPQHF. The CDR3 DNA reads TGTGCCAGCAGTTACTCTGGGAGTAGCAATCAGCCCCAGCATTTT.

This rearrangement joins TRBV7-9 to TRBJ2-1, with D perhaps TRBD2 (6 bases). Trimming pared 5 bases from V and 5 bases from J, leaving 13 bases between. CDR1 and CDR2 (germline): SEHNR, FQNEAQ (reference sequence). The CDR3 is 14 amino acids. The CDR3 reads CASSDELANNEQFF. The DNA for the CDR3 is TGTGCCAGCAGCGACGAGCTAGCGAACAATGAGCAGTTCTTC.

The chain combines TRBV7-6 with TRBJ1-4, with no clear D. Trimming removed 5 bases at V and 0 bases at J, with 10 bases between. Germline CDR1 is SGHVS and CDR2 is FNYEAQ. The CDR3 totals 15 residues. The DNA for the CDR3 is TGTGCCAGCAGCCGGGATGGTGCAACTAATGAAAAACTGTTTTTT. Translation gives CASSRDGATNEKLFF. The variable domain in full, completed from reference TRBV7-6 and TRBJ1-4, reads GAGVSQSPRYKVTKRGQDVALRCDPISGHVSLYWYRQALGQGPEFLTYFNYEAQQDKSGLPNDRFSAERPEGSISTLTIQRTEQRDSAMYRCASSRDGATNEKLFFGSGTQLSVL.

V gene TRBV27 combines with J gene TRBJ2-1; D uncertain. V gave up 7 bases and J gave up 5 bases, with 12 bases separating them. This CDR3 has 13 amino acids. Germline CDR1 MNHEY, CDR2 SMNVEV (reference sequence). CDR3 sequence (DNA): TGTGCCAGCACCCAAGGAGAGAACAATGAGCAGTTCTTC. It is translated as CASTQGENNEQFF.

This clone appeared a single time. The V and J genes are TRBV28 and TRBJ1-2; 9 bases align to TRBD1. Germline V gene lookup returns CDR1 MDHEN and CDR2 SYDVKM. The CDR3 is 18 residues long. The J segment lost 8 bases and the V segment lost 2 bases, leaving 18 bases of the junction unmatched. The CDR3 reads CASSLLGLGVGTGLGYTF. CDR3 nucleotide sequence: TGTGCCAGCAGTTTACTTGGTTTGGGGGTCGGGACAGGGTTGGGCTACACCTTC.

V is TRBV25-1 and J is TRBJ1-6, with D perhaps matching TRBD1 (5 bases). CDR3 length equals 16 residues. Germline assignment: CDR1 MGHDK and CDR2 SYGVNS. Trimming shortened V by 3 bases and J by 0 bases, and 9 bases separated the two germline ends. CDR3 bases: TGTGCCAGCAGTGATCACAGGAGCTCCTATAATTCACCCCTCCACTTT. This encodes CASSDHRSSYNSPLHF. The full variable domain, its missing parts supplied by reference TRBV25-1 and TRBJ1-6, is EADIYQTPRYLVIGTGKKITLECSQTMGHDKMYWYQQDPGMELHLIHYSYGVNSTEKGDLSSESTVSRIRTEHFPLTLESARPSHTSQYLCASSDHRSSYNSPLHFGNGTRLTVT.

This chain links TRBV7-9 with TRBJ2-5, with 8 bases matching TRBD1. V shed 4 bases, J shed 5 bases, and the junction held 12 bases outside the gene matches. Germline CDR1 is SEHNR and CDR2 is FQNEAQ (reference sequence). This CDR3 is 16 amino acids long. The CDR3 is CASSCLDREVNETQYF. CDR3 nucleotides: TGTGCCAGCAGCTGCCTGGACAGGGAGGTGAACGAGACCCAGTACTTC.

The chain has TRBV27 and TRBJ2-2; a weak D match, TRBD2 (7 bases). Between the trimmed V and J ends, which lost 5 bases and 6 bases, there was a span of 16 bases. Germline loops: CDR1 MNHEY, CDR2 SMNVEV (reference sequence). This CDR3 has 15 amino acids. CDR3 in DNA: TGTGCCAGCAGTCCCAGGGGCAGCGGGGCCGGGGAGCTGTTTTTT. Its translation is CASSPRGSGAGELFF.

The chain carries TRBV19 and TRBJ1-1; 7 bases map to TRBD1. Germline lookup yields CDR1 LNHDA and CDR2 SQIVND (reference sequence). The trim removed 0 bases at V and 1 base at J, leaving 17 bases unmatched. This CDR3 comprises 20 residues. The CDR3 is CASSIDFPRTRTGRNTEAFF. In nucleotides, the CDR3 is TGTGCCAGTAGTATAGATTTTCCCCGAACAAGGACAGGCAGGAACACTGAAGCTTTCTTT. Full variable domain (remainder filled in from reference TRBV19 and TRBJ1-1): DGGITQSPKYLFRKEGQNVTLSCEQNLNHDAMYWYRQDPGQGLRLIYYSQIVNDFQKGDIAEGYSVSREKKESFPLTVTSAQKNPTAFYLCASSIDFPRTRTGRNTEAFFGQGTRLTVV.

There are many counts of this clone. The chain links TRBV5-4 to TRBJ2-2; 11 bases line up with TRBD1. Germline V gene data show CDR1 as SGHNT and CDR2 as YYREEE (reference sequence). The CDR3 sequence is 14 residues long. V dropped 4 bases and J dropped 6; count of bases not matched to a gene: 2. CDR3 nucleotide sequence: TGTGCCAGCAGCAAGGGACAGGGGGCCGGGGAGCTGTTTTTT. It yields the protein CASSKGQGAGELFF.

V gene TRBV24-1 combines with J gene TRBJ2-3, with 15 bases aligning to TRBD2. V was pared by 4 bases and J by 5 bases, with 6 bases of the junction left unmatched. The length of the CDR3 is 17 residues. From germline, CDR1 is KGHDR and CDR2 SFDVKD. CDR3 residues: CATSEPGLAGGKDTQYF. CDR3 coding DNA: TGTGCCACCAGTGAACCGGGACTAGCGGGGGGCAAAGATACGCAGTATTTT.

This chain uses TRBV21-1 with TRBJ2-5; TRBD1 reflects the table's D call only, with no check against the DNA. TRBV21-1 is a documented pseudogene. The CDR3 spans 10 residues. DNA for the CDR3: TGTGCCAGCATCATCGAGACCCAGTACTTC. Residues: CASIIETQYF.

This chain connects TRBV5-8 to TRBJ1-3; 7 nucleotides agree with TRBD1. V dropped 0 bases and J dropped 0; count of bases not matched to a gene: 3. Germline CDR1 SGHTS, CDR2 YDEGEE. CDR3 length: 16 amino acids. The CDR3 sequence: CASSLEGARSGNTIYF. The CDR3 DNA sequence: TGTGCCAGCAGCTTGGAGGGGGCCCGCTCTGGAAACACCATATATTTT.

The chain joins TRBV18 to TRBJ2-3; the match to TRBD1 covers 7 bases. The length of the CDR3 is 15 residues. Per the germline V gene, CDR1 is KGHSH and CDR2 is LQKENI. Trimming took 6 bases from V and 8 from J; bases not matched to a gene: 14. The CDR3 protein is CASSPAEGAGGTQYF. The CDR3 nucleotides are TGTGCCAGCTCCCCCGCTGAGGGGGCAGGGGGTACGCAGTATTTT.

The chain has TRBV14 and TRBJ1-1, with D possibly matching TRBD1 (5 bases). The length of the CDR3 is 16 residues. With 0 bases removed from V and 5 bases from J, the gap between germline ends came to 16 bases. Per the germline V gene, CDR1 is SGHDN and CDR2 is FVKESK. The CDR3 here is CASSQDWGRVQTEAFF. CDR3 in DNA: TGTGCCAGCAGCCAAGATTGGGGCCGGGTTCAGACTGAAGCTTTCTTT.

V is TRBV2 and J is TRBJ2-6; the match to TRBD1 covers 7 bases. The CDR3 length is 18 residues. The ends lost 6 bases at V and 0 bases at J; junction bases unmatched: 11. Germline CDR1 reads SNHLY; CDR2 reads FYNNEI. This chain's CDR3 is CASSLTPGQSSGANVLTF. CDR3 coding DNA: TGTGCCAGCAGCCTAACACCGGGACAGAGCTCTGGGGCCAACGTCCTGACTTTC.

The rearrangement uses TRBV5-1 and TRBJ1-3; D unclear. Looked up from germline, CDR1 is SGHRS and CDR2 is YFSETQ. The CDR3 sequence is 14 residues long. The V end lost 0 bases, the J end lost 3 bases, and 7 bases lay between the germline ends. The CDR3 protein is CASSLGAFGNTIYF. The CDR3 bases are TGCGCCAGCAGCTTGGGAGCTTTTGGAAACACCATATATTTT.

This rearrangement joins TRBV10-3 to TRBJ2-1, with 7 positions matching TRBD1. The V segment lost 0 bases and the J segment 8 bases; nucleotides outside the gene matches: 7. The CDR3 covers 15 residues. CDR1 is ENHRY and CDR2 is SYGVKD in the germline V gene. The CDR3 loop is CAISESKGAADEQFF. CDR3 coding DNA: TGTGCCATCAGTGAGTCGAAGGGGGCGGCCGATGAGCAGTTCTTC.

The CDR3 region has the DNA TGCGCCAGCAGCTCCCAACAGGGGACGGGGAATTCACCCCTCCACTTT. Translated: CASSSQQGTGNSPLHF. The chain links TRBV5-1 to TRBJ1-6, with 7 positions matching TRBD1. Per the germline V gene, CDR1 is SGHRS and CDR2 is YFSETQ. This CDR3 comprises 16 residues. J lost 7 bases, V lost 3 bases, and 10 bases had no gene match.

The V gene is TRBV2, the J gene TRBJ1-1; the D is unclear. The CDR3 extends over 15 amino acids. Trimming took 5 bases from V and 1 from J, leaving 14 bases between them. Germline loops: CDR1 SNHLY, CDR2 FYNNEI. CDR3 DNA sequence: TGTGCCAGCAGTCCCGGACTGACGGGGAACACTGAAGCTTTCTTT. This gives the protein CASSPGLTGNTEAFF.

The CDR3 sequence: CATTDRVGRTGELFF. The CDR3 DNA follows: TGTGCCACCACCGACAGGGTGGGGAGGACCGGGGAGCTGTTTTTT. The genes are TRBV10-3 and TRBJ2-2; tentatively, D is TRBD1 (7 bases). Germline assignment: CDR1 ENHRY and CDR2 SYGVKD. Trimming stripped 10 bases from V and 5 bases from J, with 20 bases between. This CDR3 is 15 amino acids long.